Listed below are T cell receptor beta chains from one sample, sequenced in a study of blood T cells in healthy people across ages. TCRdb ran MiXCR on the 5' RACE reads and lists one entry per CDR3 protein. This table has fewer than 800,000 distinct CDR3 sequences, under 25% appearing once. The sample consisted of blood. The source is a man between 65 and 85 years old in good health. The CDR3 runs from the conserved cysteine through the conserved F or W. The D gene is left open where the match is weak. Rows give clone size only sometimes, using once, few, many, or a class for an expanded clone.

abundance: -
v_gene: TRBV28
j_gene: TRBJ2-7
d_gene: TRBD1
CDR3aa: CASTRTGPYEQYF
CDR3nt: TGTGCCAGCACTCGGACAGGGCCCTACGAGCAGTACTTC

abundance: -
v_gene: TRBV4-1
j_gene: TRBJ2-5
d_gene: -
CDR3aa: CASSTRPDGETQYF
CDR3nt: TGCGCCAGCAGCACCCGACCAGACGGGGAGACCCAGTACTTC

abundance: many
v_gene: TRBV5-1
j_gene: TRBJ2-1
d_gene: TRBD2
CDR3aa: CASSTLAGVYNEQFF
CDR3nt: TGTGCCAGCAGCACCCTAGCGGGAGTCTACAATGAGCAGTTCTTC

abundance: -
v_gene: TRBV6-5
j_gene: TRBJ2-7
d_gene: -
CDR3aa: CASRASAFAYEQYF
CDR3nt: TGTGCCAGCAGAGCGTCGGCCTTTGCCTACGAGCAGTACTTC

abundance: many
v_gene: TRBV10-3
j_gene: TRBJ2-2
d_gene: TRBD1
CDR3aa: CAIGGTGDTGELFF
CDR3nt: TGTGCCATCGGCGGGACAGGGGACACCGGGGAGCTGTTTTTT

abundance: few
v_gene: TRBV6-5
j_gene: TRBJ2-7
d_gene: TRBD2
CDR3aa: CASSYGRSLSGAYEQYF
CDR3nt: TGTGCCAGCAGTTACGGGCGCTCGCTTAGCGGGGCCTACGAGCAGTACTTC

abundance: few
v_gene: TRBV24-1
j_gene: TRBJ2-7
d_gene: TRBD2
CDR3aa: CATKPSGSCRYEQYF
CDR3nt: TGTGCCACCAAGCCTAGCGGGAGTTGCCGGTACGAGCAGTACTTC

abundance: -
v_gene: TRBV27
j_gene: TRBJ1-4
d_gene: -
CDR3aa: CASCRREGEKLFF
CDR3nt: TGTGCCAGCTGTAGGCGGGAGGGCGAAAAACTGTTTTTT

abundance: few
v_gene: TRBV5-1
j_gene: TRBJ1-5
d_gene: -
CDR3aa: CASSSTGLDQPQHF
CDR3nt: TGCGCCAGCAGCTCAACAGGGCTCGATCAGCCCCAGCATTTT

abundance: -
v_gene: TRBV7-9
j_gene: TRBJ1-2
d_gene: -
CDR3aa: CASSQGTPSTF
CDR3nt: TGTGCCAGCAGCCAAGGGACTCCTAGTACCTTC

abundance: -
v_gene: TRBV5-1
j_gene: TRBJ2-6
d_gene: -
CDR3aa: CASSQDQGGTSGANVLTF
CDR3nt: TGCGCCAGCAGCCAGGACCAGGGAGGAACGTCTGGGGCCAACGTCCTGACTTTC

abundance: -
v_gene: TRBV25-1
j_gene: TRBJ1-1
d_gene: -
CDR3aa: CASTPGIGTEAFF
CDR3nt: TGTGCCAGCACCCCAGGTATTGGCACTGAAGCTTTCTTT

abundance: many
v_gene: TRBV7-2
j_gene: TRBJ2-1
d_gene: -
CDR3aa: CASSPLGGGSYNEQFF
CDR3nt: TGTGCCAGCAGCCCTCTCGGGGGTGGAAGCTACAATGAGCAGTTCTTC

abundance: -
v_gene: TRBV19
j_gene: TRBJ1-1
d_gene: -
CDR3aa: CASSIIGGQSEAFF
CDR3nt: TGTGCCAGTAGCATTATCGGCGGACAGTCTGAAGCTTTCTTT

abundance: -
v_gene: TRBV20-1
j_gene: TRBJ2-5
d_gene: -
CDR3aa: CSASSLAGLETQYF
CDR3nt: TGCAGTGCTAGTTCCTTGGCGGGGCTAGAGACCCAGTACTTC

abundance: many
v_gene: TRBV7-9
j_gene: TRBJ1-2
d_gene: -
CDR3aa: CASSLEGGNYGYTF
CDR3nt: TGTGCCAGCAGCTTAGAGGGTGGCAACTATGGCTACACCTTC

abundance: -
v_gene: TRBV20-1
j_gene: TRBJ1-2
d_gene: TRBD1
CDR3aa: CSAGQGGGRLEGYTF
CDR3nt: TGCAGTGCCGGACAGGGAGGGGGACGCCTGGAAGGCTACACCTTC

abundance: -
v_gene: TRBV4-1
j_gene: TRBJ2-7
d_gene: -
CDR3aa: CASSQEADSISYEQYF
CDR3nt: TGCGCCAGCAGCCAAGAGGCGGACAGCATCTCCTACGAGCAGTACTTC

abundance: -
v_gene: TRBV25-1
j_gene: TRBJ2-5
d_gene: TRBD2
CDR3aa: CASSPPGLAATQYF
CDR3nt: TGTGCCAGCAGTCCTCCAGGGCTAGCGGCCACCCAGTACTTC

abundance: few
v_gene: TRBV6-2/TRBV6-3
j_gene: TRBJ2-1
d_gene: TRBD2
CDR3aa: CASRPTSGPYNEQFF
CDR3nt: TGTGCCAGCAGGCCCACTAGCGGCCCCTACAATGAGCAGTTCTTC

abundance: few
v_gene: TRBV6-5
j_gene: TRBJ1-2
d_gene: -
CDR3aa: CASSYSKGGRNGYTF
CDR3nt: TGTGCAAGCAGTTACTCGAAGGGGGGGCGCAATGGCTACACCTTC

abundance: -
v_gene: TRBV9
j_gene: TRBJ2-1
d_gene: TRBD2
CDR3aa: CASSSWDTRTSGRLEQFF
CDR3nt: TGTGCCAGCAGCTCCTGGGACACGAGGACTAGCGGGAGGCTTGAGCAGTTCTTC

abundance: -
v_gene: TRBV29-1
j_gene: TRBJ2-1
d_gene: -
CDR3aa: CSVEISGTAQFF
CDR3nt: TGCAGCGTTGAAATTAGCGGCACTGCTCAGTTCTTC

abundance: -
v_gene: TRBV30
j_gene: TRBJ2-1
d_gene: -
CDR3aa: CAWSKLAPYNEQFF
CDR3nt: TGTGCCTGGAGTAAGCTAGCTCCGTACAATGAGCAGTTCTTC

abundance: -
v_gene: TRBV5-8
j_gene: TRBJ2-7
d_gene: TRBD1
CDR3aa: CASSLETGVAYEQYF
CDR3nt: TGTGCCAGCAGCTTGGAGACAGGGGTTGCTTACGAGCAGTACTTC

abundance: -
v_gene: TRBV7-2
j_gene: TRBJ1-2
d_gene: -
CDR3aa: CASSLVQAAGYGYTF
CDR3nt: TGTGCCAGCAGCTTAGTCCAGGCGGCCGGTTATGGCTACACCTTC

abundance: many
v_gene: TRBV6-2/TRBV6-3
j_gene: TRBJ2-7
d_gene: TRBD2
CDR3aa: CASSYEAGGPNEQYF
CDR3nt: TGTGCCAGCAGTTACGAAGCGGGAGGGCCCAACGAGCAGTACTTC

abundance: many
v_gene: TRBV5-1
j_gene: TRBJ2-5
d_gene: TRBD1
CDR3aa: CASSTGTVQETQYF
CDR3nt: TGCGCCAGCAGCACAGGGACAGTCCAAGAGACCCAGTACTTC

abundance: -
v_gene: TRBV24-1
j_gene: TRBJ2-7
d_gene: TRBD2
CDR3aa: CATSENQRGVFYEQYF
CDR3nt: TGTGCCACCAGTGAAAACCAACGGGGGGTCTTCTACGAGCAGTACTTC

abundance: many
v_gene: TRBV7-9
j_gene: TRBJ1-5
d_gene: TRBD1
CDR3aa: CASSGGQGGNQPQHF
CDR3nt: TGTGCCAGTTCCGGGGGACAGGGAGGCAATCAGCCCCAGCATTTT

abundance: many
v_gene: TRBV20-1
j_gene: TRBJ1-1
d_gene: -
CDR3aa: CSAGRANTEAFF
CDR3nt: TGCAGTGCGGGCAGGGCAAACACTGAAGCTTTCTTT

abundance: many
v_gene: TRBV5-1
j_gene: TRBJ2-3
d_gene: TRBD2
CDR3aa: CASSGGLGETQYF
CDR3nt: TGCGCCAGCAGTGGGGGACTAGGCGAAACGCAGTATTTT

abundance: few
v_gene: TRBV5-1
j_gene: TRBJ2-3
d_gene: -
CDR3aa: CASSLPMDPDTQYF
CDR3nt: TGCGCCAGCAGCTTGCCTATGGACCCCGATACGCAGTATTTT

abundance: few
v_gene: TRBV7-9
j_gene: TRBJ2-3
d_gene: TRBD2
CDR3aa: CASSFGLAGDTQYF
CDR3nt: TGTGCCAGCAGCTTCGGACTAGCGGGTGATACGCAGTATTTT

abundance: -
v_gene: TRBV20-1
j_gene: TRBJ1-4
d_gene: -
CDR3aa: CSARDSRANEKLFF
CDR3nt: TGCAGTGCTAGAGATTCGAGGGCTAATGAAAAACTGTTTTTT

abundance: -
v_gene: TRBV7-9
j_gene: TRBJ1-2
d_gene: -
CDR3aa: CASSLEAGDGYTF
CDR3nt: TGTGCCAGCAGCTTAGAGGCAGGGGATGGCTACACCTTC

abundance: few
v_gene: TRBV10-3
j_gene: TRBJ1-4
d_gene: TRBD1
CDR3aa: CAISEGTGTKKLFF
CDR3nt: TGTGCCATCAGTGAAGGGACAGGGACGAAAAAACTGTTTTTT

abundance: -
v_gene: TRBV20-1
j_gene: TRBJ2-4
d_gene: -
CDR3aa: CSAPETSRAKSIQYF
CDR3nt: TGCAGTGCTCCTGAGACTAGTCGTGCCAAAAGCATTCAGTACTTC

abundance: few
v_gene: TRBV7-2
j_gene: TRBJ2-5
d_gene: -
CDR3aa: CASSRDGLERKQYF
CDR3nt: TGTGCCAGCAGTAGGGATGGACTGGAAAGGAAGCAGTACTTC

abundance: many
v_gene: TRBV20-1
j_gene: TRBJ2-1
d_gene: -
CDR3aa: CSAPGARAIPSSYNEQFF
CDR3nt: TGCAGTGCCCCTGGGGCGCGGGCCATCCCGAGCTCCTACAATGAGCAGTTCTTC

abundance: -
v_gene: TRBV4-3
j_gene: TRBJ2-3
d_gene: TRBD2
CDR3aa: CASSQELAGGPSTDTQYF
CDR3nt: TGCGCCAGCAGCCAAGAACTAGCGGGGGGGCCTAGCACAGATACGCAGTATTTT

abundance: few
v_gene: TRBV20-1
j_gene: TRBJ2-5
d_gene: -
CDR3aa: CSAKEGDQGWETQYF
CDR3nt: TGCAGTGCTAAGGAAGGGGATCAGGGGTGGGAGACCCAGTACTTC

abundance: -
v_gene: TRBV29-1
j_gene: TRBJ2-7
d_gene: TRBD2
CDR3aa: CSVEITSGRAGIDEQYF
CDR3nt: TGCAGCGTTGAAATAACTAGCGGGAGGGCCGGGATTGACGAGCAGTACTTC

abundance: few
v_gene: TRBV5-6
j_gene: TRBJ2-3
d_gene: -
CDR3aa: CASSLVSRTDTQYF
CDR3nt: TGTGCCAGCAGCTTGGTATCCCGCACAGATACGCAGTATTTT

abundance: -
v_gene: TRBV5-1
j_gene: TRBJ2-7
d_gene: -
CDR3aa: CASRPDDRVSYEQYF
CDR3nt: TGCGCCAGCAGACCCGACGACCGGGTTAGCTACGAGCAGTACTTC

abundance: few
v_gene: TRBV5-1
j_gene: TRBJ2-2
d_gene: -
CDR3aa: CASSGQTNTGELFF
CDR3nt: TGCGCCAGCAGCGGGCAGACTAACACCGGGGAGCTGTTTTTT

abundance: few
v_gene: TRBV13
j_gene: TRBJ2-2
d_gene: -
CDR3aa: CASSSSGTRDTGELFF
CDR3nt: TGTGCCAGCAGCTCTTCCGGGACTCGCGACACCGGGGAGCTGTTTTTT

abundance: -
v_gene: TRBV4-1
j_gene: TRBJ1-1
d_gene: TRBD1
CDR3aa: CASSRTGGGTEAFF
CDR3nt: TGCGCCAGCAGCCGAACAGGGGGCGGCACTGAAGCTTTCTTT

abundance: once
v_gene: TRBV5-1
j_gene: TRBJ2-7
d_gene: TRBD2
CDR3aa: CASSWLAGVSYEQYF
CDR3nt: TGCGCCAGCAGCTGGCTAGCGGGGGTCTCCTACGAGCAGTACTTC